These 15 T cell receptor beta chains were sequenced from one sample in a study of CD8 T cells in ankylosing spondylitis. Notes on the study in general: A TCR beta motif of about eight highly homologous variants seemed to mark ankylosing spondylitis blood.

TCRdb re-analysed the 5' RACE reads in MiXCR, keeping a single row per CDR3 protein. The sample consists of 750,000 to 850,000 distinct CDR3 sequences, about 12% of them appearing once. Antigens for these TCRs are unknown. The sample was blood, either unsorted or a sorted T cell fraction (not recorded which). All receptors derive from a male donor with ankylosing spondylitis.

CDR3 region: CASSSNPSGRETQYF. CDR3 DNA sequence: TGTGCCAGCAGCTCCAATCCTAGCGGGAGGGAGACCCAGTACTTC. This sequence joins TRBV7-2 and TRBJ2-5; 11 bases are a match to TRBD2. Per the germline V gene, CDR1 is SGHTA and CDR2 is FQGNSA. V dropped 4 bases and J dropped 5; count of bases not matched to a gene: 6. This CDR3 region has 15 residues. Complete variable domain (other parts from reference TRBV7-2 and TRBJ2-5): GAGVSQSPSNKVTEKGKDVELRCDPISGHTALYWYRQSLGQGLEFLIYFQGNSAPDKSGLPSDRFSAERTGGSVSTLTIQRTQQEDSAVYLCASSSNPSGRETQYFGPGTRLLVL.

The chain recombines TRBV5-6 with TRBJ1-1; no definite D call. Germline V gene lookup returns CDR1 SGHDT and CDR2 YYEEEE. The CDR3 runs 11 residues. V was trimmed by 2 bases and J by 7 bases, leaving 6 bases between them. The CDR3 DNA reads as TGTGCCAGCAGCTTACCAGGTGAAGCTTTCTTT. Its protein product is CASSLPGEAFF.

This clonotype was recorded many times. V is TRBV29-1 and J is TRBJ2-1, with TRBD2 identical over 11 bases. The CDR3 sequence is 14 residues long. Germline trimming cut 4 bases from V and 6 bases from J; bases unmatched to any gene: 5. CDR1 is SQVTM, CDR2 ANQGSEA, per germline. The CDR3 DNA follows: TGCAGCGTTGGGCGACTAGCGGGACCCAATGAGCAGTTCTTC. Translated, it gives CSVGRLAGPNEQFF.

This clonotype was found many times. The V gene is TRBV10-3, the J gene TRBJ1-1, with D possibly TRBD1 on 5 matching bases. Germline V gene sequence: CDR1 ENHRY, CDR2 SYGVKD. The CDR3 consists of 13 residues. Trimming removed 4 bases from V and 9 bases from J, with 15 bases in between. In nucleotides, the CDR3 is TGTGCCATCAGTGCGCCCGGGACCCCTAAAGCTTTCTTT. Protein sequence: CAISAPGTPKAFF.

V and J are TRBV2 and TRBJ2-2; possibly TRBD1 for D (6 bases). The CDR3 runs to 12 residues. Germline V gene lookup returns CDR1 SNHLY and CDR2 FYNNEI. The V and J ends lost 7 bases and 5 bases respectively, with 8 bases between them. The CDR3 is CASNQGTGELFF. Here the CDR3 DNA reads TGTGCCAGCAATCAGGGGACCGGGGAGCTGTTTTTT.

This chain connects TRBV19 to TRBJ1-2; no definite D call. With 3 bases removed from V and 4 bases from J, the gap between germline ends came to 9 bases. CDR1 and CDR2 from the germline V gene are LNHDA and SQIVND (reference sequence). The CDR3 runs 13 residues. The CDR3 region has the DNA TGTGCCAGTAGTATCAAGGGAACCTATGGCTACACCTTC. Encoded protein: CASSIKGTYGYTF.

The J gene is TRBJ2-1, the V gene TRBV18, with 8 bases aligning to TRBD2. Trimming took 5 bases from V and 6 from J; bases not matched to a gene: 15. CDR1 and CDR2 from the germline V gene are KGHSH and LQKENI. The CDR3 consists of 17 residues. CDR3: CASSRRVPAGDSNEQFF. CDR3 nucleotide sequence: TGTGCCAGCTCAAGACGCGTACCAGCGGGAGATAGCAATGAGCAGTTCTTC.

This clonotype came up a few times. V and J are TRBV5-1 and TRBJ2-2; 8 bases line up with TRBD1. Germline V gene data show CDR1 as SGHRS and CDR2 as YFSETQ. V was pared by 0 bases and J by 3 bases, with 4 bases of the junction left unmatched. The CDR3 consists of 16 residues. The CDR3 region has the DNA TGCGCCAGCAGCTTGGAGTCAGGGGGCGACACCGGGGAGCTGTTTTTT. Translating gives CASSLESGGDTGELFF. Drawing the rest from reference TRBV5-1 and TRBJ2-2, the complete variable domain is KAGVTQTPRYLIKTRGQQVTLSCSPISGHRSVSWYQQTPGQGLQFLFEYFSETQRNKGNFPGRFSGRQFSNSRSEMNVSTLELGDSALYLCASSLESGGDTGELFFGEGSRLTVL.

This clonotype was observed many times. V gene TRBV12-3 or TRBV12-4 combines with J gene TRBJ2-3, with TRBD2 matching over 9 bases. V trimming: 5 bases; J trimming: 0 bases; junction bases outside the gene matches: 3. The CDR3 runs 15 residues. The CDR3 bases are TGTGCCAGCAGTCAGCGGGAGGTTAGCACAGATACGCAGTATTTT. Its translation is CASSQREVSTDTQYF.

This clonotype was counted a few times. V and J are TRBV5-1 and TRBJ2-5, with D perhaps TRBD1 (7 bases). The length of the CDR3 is 15 residues. Trimming took off 3 bases at V and 0 bases at J, with 12 bases between the two ends. Germline lookup yields CDR1 SGHRS and CDR2 YFSETQ. The CDR3 bases are TGCGCCAGCAGCTCGGGGGACAGAAACCAAGAGACCCAGTACTTC. Translating gives CASSSGDRNQETQYF.

Only a few counts were recorded for this clonotype. J is TRBJ2-1 and V is TRBV24-1, with 7 positions matching TRBD1. The CDR3 has 12 amino acids. V lost 4 bases and J lost 14; bases outside the gene matches: 7. Looked up from germline, CDR1 is KGHDR and CDR2 is SFDVKD. The CDR3 loop reads CATSESTGVKFF. For the CDR3, the DNA is TGTGCCACCAGTGAATCAACAGGGGTCAAGTTCTTC.

This clonotype was seen more than once but under ten times. The V call is TRBV10-1, the J call TRBJ1-5; 9 bases align to TRBD1. Germline values: CDR1 WNHNN, CDR2 SYGVQD (reference sequence). V shed 10 bases and J 5 bases; nucleotides not matched to a gene: 3. The CDR3 consists of 12 residues. The CDR3 region has the DNA TGCGCCACCGGACAGGGGCATCAGCCCCAGCATTTT. Translation gives CATGQGHQPQHF.

This clonotype was detected only a few times. The V gene is TRBV7-2, the J gene TRBJ2-3; D uncertain. V dropped 5 bases and J dropped 5 bases, with 11 bases sitting between them. There are 13 residues in the CDR3. CDR1 and CDR2 from the germline V gene are SGHTA and FQGNSA. CDR3: CASSLEDGDTQYF. In DNA form, the CDR3 reads TGTGCCAGCAGCCTCGAAGATGGAGATACGCAGTATTTT.

This clonotype has only a few counts. The junction departs from germline at one end; a sequencing error may be responsible. This rearrangement joins TRBV20-1 to TRBJ2-7; TRBD2 matches at 10 bases. Germline loops: CDR1 DFQATT, CDR2 SNEGSKA (reference sequence). The CDR3 is made up of 11 amino acids. Here the CDR3 reads CSARIGLAANF. The CDR3 nucleotides are TGCAGTGCTAGAATTGGACTAGCGGCGAACTTC.

The chain combines TRBV10-3 with TRBJ1-2; D not resolved. The germline V gene has CDR1 ENHRY and CDR2 SYGVKD. The V end lost 0 bases, the J end lost 8 bases, and 16 bases lay between the germline ends. The CDR3 covers 15 residues. CDR3 region: CAISESPIRTNGYTF. DNA of the CDR3: TGTGCCATCAGTGAGTCGCCAATACGGACTAACGGCTACACCTTC.